A single sample is the source of the 32 T cell receptor beta chains below, sequenced in a study of shared clonotypes between healthy human individuals. Some clones are missing from TCRdb's copy, which holds only in-frame ones; the method was immunoSEQ multiplex PCR. Of roughly 1 million clones in the sample, under 80% were seen once. The sequenced material came from memory CD4+ T cells sorted from blood. The subset was: CD45RA-negative fraction. These receptor sequences come from a man younger than 35 in good health.

This clone occurred a few times. The rearrangement joins TRBV11-2 to TRBJ2-7; D is tentatively TRBD1 or TRBD2 (6 bases each). Trimming shortened V by 4 bases and J by 7 bases, and 11 bases separated the two germline ends. Germline V lookup: CDR1 SGHAT, CDR2 FQNNGV. This CDR3 spans 12 amino acids. CDR3 DNA: TGTGCCAGCAGCTCGGGGGCGCGTGAGCAGTACTTC. Its protein is CASSSGAREQYF.

The gene calls are TRBV2 and TRBJ2-3; D gene unclear. The CDR3 is 14 residues long. CDR1 is SNHLY and CDR2 is FYNNEI in the germline V gene. Trimming cost V 3 bases and J 0 bases, with 7 bases left between them. The CDR3 sequence: CASSEDASTDTQYF. CDR3 DNA sequence: TGTGCCAGCAGTGAGGACGCGAGCACAGATACGCAGTATTTT.

This rearrangement joins TRBV6-1 to TRBJ2-3, with TRBD2 matching over 8 bases. This CDR3 spans 14 amino acids. Trimming took 3 bases from V and 11 from J; bases not matched to a gene: 10. The germline V gene encodes CDR1 MNHNS and CDR2 SASEGT. Here the CDR3 DNA reads TGTGCCAGCAGTGAGATTAGCGGGGAGTCGAGGCAGTATTTT. Amino acids: CASSEISGESRQYF.

This clone was seen at least ten times. The junction and the germline gene differ at one end; a read error may be behind it. This rearrangement joins TRBV7-7 to TRBJ2-3; TRBD2 aligns across 9 bases. The CDR3 is 14 residues long. Germline V gives CDR1 SSHAT, CDR2 FNYEAQ (reference sequence). The CDR3 loop reads CASSASGAGDTQYF. The CDR3 bases are TGTGCTAGCAGCGCTAGCGGGGCCGGGGATACGCAGTATTTT.

This chain joins TRBV5-1 and TRBJ1-6, with no clear D. V was cut by 5 bases and J by 6 bases, with 6 bases left in between. Germline V gene data show CDR1 as SGHRS and CDR2 as YFSETQ. This CDR3 region has 12 residues. CDR3: CASRTSNSPLHF. The CDR3 nucleotides are TGCGCCAGCAGGACAAGTAATTCACCCCTCCACTTT.

This clone is a singleton in its sample. The chain employs TRBV7-2 and TRBJ2-7; unclear D gene. The CDR3 has 15 amino acids. V lost 0 bases and J 5 bases, leaving 14 bases between the germline ends. Germline V gene sequence: CDR1 SGHTA, CDR2 FQGNSA. In DNA form, the CDR3 reads TGTGCCAGCAGCTTAGCGGGGTCCCCCCGCAACGAGCAGTACTTC. Translation gives CASSLAGSPRNEQYF.

The chain is built from TRBV18 and TRBJ1-4, with unresolved D. Trimming stripped 3 bases from V and 12 bases from J, with 11 bases between. This CDR3 contains 12 residues. Germline V gives CDR1 KGHSH, CDR2 LQKENI. Written as DNA, the CDR3 is TGTGCCAGCTCACCGGTTGGTAGGGAACTGTTTTTT. Protein: CASSPVGRELFF. Based on the CDR3 plus reference TRBV18 and TRBJ1-4, the full variable domain is NAGVMQNPRHLVRRRGQEARLRCSPMKGHSHVYWYRQLPEEGLKFMVYLQKENIIDESGMPKERFSAEFPKEGPSILRIQQVVRGDSAAYFCASSPVGRELFFGSGTQLSVL.

V is TRBV19 and J is TRBJ2-2, with no clear D. V shed 0 bases and J shed 0 bases, with 14 bases lying between them. Germline V CDR1 and CDR2: LNHDA, SQIVND (reference sequence). This CDR3 contains 18 residues. The CDR3 nucleotides read TGTGCCAGTAGTATAGACCTACCGACACTATCGAACACCGGGGAGCTGTTTTTT. It specifies CASSIDLPTLSNTGELFF.

Only a few counts were recorded for this clone. V and J are TRBV29-1 and TRBJ2-1; TRBD2 matches 8 bases. CDR3 size: 11 residues. V was pared by 7 bases and J by 8 bases, with 4 bases of the junction left unmatched. Germline CDR1 SQVTM, CDR2 ANQGSEA. This chain's CDR3 is CSAGGDDEQFF. The CDR3 nucleotides read TGCAGCGCCGGGGGGGATGATGAGCAGTTCTTC.

This chain connects TRBV10-1 to TRBJ2-3; 10 bases match TRBD2. Germline lookup yields CDR1 WNHNN and CDR2 SYGVQD (reference sequence). The CDR3 runs 14 residues. J gave up 7 bases and V 4 bases, and 5 bases lay outside the gene matches. CDR3 protein: CASSASGSSNTQYF. In nucleotides, the CDR3 is TGCGCCAGCAGTGCTAGCGGGAGTAGTAATACGCAGTATTTT.

The J gene is TRBJ2-2, the V gene TRBV10-3; TRBD2 matches 10 bases. This CDR3 region has 16 residues. Trimming took 5 bases from V and 1 from J; bases not matched to a gene: 4. Germline V gives CDR1 ENHRY, CDR2 SYGVKD. In DNA form, the CDR3 reads TGTGCCATCAGTTTTTTAGCGGGGGGGAACACCGGGGAGCTGTTTTTT. As protein: CAISFLAGGNTGELFF.

The J gene is TRBJ2-1, the V gene TRBV19; 13 bases line up with TRBD2. The germline V gene encodes CDR1 LNHDA and CDR2 SQIVND (reference sequence). The CDR3 spans 20 residues. The V segment lost 3 bases and the J segment 1 base; nucleotides outside the gene matches: 12. The CDR3 sequence is CASSISRTSGRIGSYNEQFF. CDR3 coding DNA: TGTGCCAGTAGTATCAGTAGGACTAGCGGGAGAATCGGGTCCTACAATGAGCAGTTCTTC.

The chain uses TRBV19 and TRBJ2-3, with TRBD2 matching 8 bases. V lost 6 bases, J lost 1 base, and 9 bases stayed unmatched. This CDR3 has 16 residues. Germline V gene data show CDR1 as LNHDA and CDR2 as SQIVND (reference sequence). CDR3 sequence: CASSVRPAGGTDTQYF. The CDR3 DNA sequence: TGTGCCAGTAGCGTACGGCCAGCGGGGGGCACAGATACGCAGTATTTT.

The rearrangement uses TRBV27 and TRBJ2-7; the match to TRBD2 covers 7 bases. Germline V gives CDR1 MNHEY, CDR2 SMNVEV (reference sequence). Trimming took 3 bases from V and 7 from J; bases not matched to a gene: 9. The CDR3 covers 14 residues. The CDR3 here is CASSLRTPGREQYF. As DNA, the CDR3 is TGTGCCAGCAGTTTGAGGACTCCCGGGAGGGAGCAGTACTTC.

The chain is built from TRBV7-8 and TRBJ2-5; 7 bases map to TRBD2. Germline loops: CDR1 SGHVS, CDR2 FQNEAQ. Trimming cost V 5 bases and J 7 bases; bases outside gene matches: 7. This CDR3 contains 13 residues. DNA of the CDR3: TGTGCCAGCAGCACCTCGGGGGAGGGGACCCAGTACTTC. Translation: CASSTSGEGTQYF.

This clone came up a few times. The chain is built from TRBV29-1 and TRBJ1-3; unclear D gene. V dropped 4 bases and J dropped 2 bases, with 6 bases sitting between them. The CDR3 has 12 amino acids. Germline V gene sequence: CDR1 SQVTM, CDR2 ANQGSEA. The CDR3 coding sequence is TGCAGCGTTGCTCCGGCTGGAAACACCATATATTTT. This gives the protein CSVAPAGNTIYF.

V usage is TRBV4-1 and J usage is TRBJ2-1; D is uncertain. Trimming took 6 bases from V and 0 from J, leaving 12 bases between them. This CDR3 spans 15 amino acids. Germline CDR1 and CDR2: MGHRA and YSYEKL. CDR3 nucleotides: TGCGCCAGCAGGCTAGACTTGAGCTCCTACAATGAGCAGTTCTTC. Amino acids: CASRLDLSSYNEQFF.

CDR3 bases: TGTGCCAGCAGTGAAAGGACACATGGCTACACCTTC. Residues: CASSERTHGYTF. The V gene is TRBV6-1, the J gene TRBJ1-2; D perhaps matches TRBD1 (5 bases). This CDR3 has 12 residues. V was shortened by 2 bases and J by 6 bases, with 7 bases between the two germline ends. The germline gives CDR1 MNHNS, CDR2 SASEGT.

The chain couples TRBV9 to TRBJ2-4; D unresolved. CDR1 and CDR2 (germline): SGDLS, YYNGEE. The CDR3 consists of 14 residues. Deletions cut 2 bases from V and 2 bases from J, with 8 bases between. The CDR3 DNA follows: TGTGCCAGCAGCGTTGGGGTCTCCAAAAACATTCAGTACTTC. Translating gives CASSVGVSKNIQYF.

This clone appeared a single time. The chain uses TRBV5-1 and TRBJ1-6; no clear D. Germline assignment: CDR1 SGHRS and CDR2 YFSETQ. The V gene lost 3 bases and the J gene lost 5 bases, with 15 bases spanning the gap. The CDR3 has 16 amino acids. The CDR3 is CASSSDPNGHNSPLHF. Here the CDR3 DNA reads TGCGCCAGCAGCTCGGACCCGAACGGACATAATTCACCCCTCCACTTT.

This clone has a handful of counts. V usage is TRBV13 and J usage is TRBJ2-6; D call uncertain. The germline V and J ends were trimmed by 5 bases and 5 bases, with 10 bases remaining between them. From germline, CDR1 is PRHDT and CDR2 FYEKMQ (reference sequence). The CDR3 has 14 residues. The CDR3 nucleotides read TGTGCCAGCAGCCGGTCTAGTCGGGCCAACGTCCTGACTTTC. Encoded protein: CASSRSSRANVLTF. The full variable domain, with the rest looked up from reference TRBV13 and TRBJ2-6, is AAGVIQSPRHLIKEKRETATLKCYPIPRHDTVYWYQQGPGQDPQFLISFYEKMQSDKGSIPDRFSAQQFSDYHSELNMSSLELGDSALYFCASSRSSRANVLTFGAGSRLTVL.

The chain joins TRBV11-3 to TRBJ2-1; 8 positions agree with TRBD2. V lost 4 bases and J lost 2; bases outside the gene matches: 4. CDR1 and CDR2 from the germline V gene are SGHNT and YENEEA. This CDR3 region has 15 residues. The CDR3 DNA reads as TGTGCCAGCAGCTCCACTAGCGGCCCCTACAATGAGCAGTTCTTC. It codes for CASSSTSGPYNEQFF.

The chain carries TRBV4-3 and TRBJ1-4; tentatively, D is TRBD1 (5 bases). Per germline, CDR1 LGHNA and CDR2 YSLEER. The CDR3 sequence is 16 residues long. Trimming shortened V by 0 bases and J by 10 bases, and 18 bases separated the two germline ends. The CDR3: CASSQDLPREGVKLFF. The CDR3 DNA sequence: TGCGCCAGCAGCCAAGATCTGCCGAGGGAAGGGGTAAAACTGTTTTTT.

The chain is built from TRBV7-2 and TRBJ1-2; 9 bases agree with TRBD1. J lost 8 bases, V lost 4 bases, and 5 bases had no gene match. This CDR3 is 13 amino acids long. Germline-derived CDR1 and CDR2 are SGHTA and FQGNSA. CDR3 DNA: TGTGCCAGCAGCTCCCGGACAGGGGTCGGCTACACCTTC. Encoded protein: CASSSRTGVGYTF.

This clone was recorded only once. Within the sample, other DNA sequences also encode this same CDR3. The rearrangement uses TRBV19 and TRBJ1-1, with TRBD1 identical over 7 bases. CDR1 and CDR2 from the germline V gene are LNHDA and SQIVND (reference sequence). The CDR3 consists of 14 residues. J was trimmed by 0 bases and V by 7 bases; bases with no gene match: 5. The CDR3 DNA sequence: TGTGCCAGTACCCGGACAGGATTGAACACTGAAGCTTTCTTT. This translates into CASTRTGLNTEAFF.

The genes are TRBV9 and TRBJ1-2; D remains ambiguous. V was pared by 4 bases and J by 7 bases, with 11 bases between. The CDR3 runs 12 residues. Germline V gene data show CDR1 as SGDLS and CDR2 as YYNGEE. The CDR3 sequence: CASSPTGSGYTF. The CDR3, as DNA: TGTGCCAGCAGCCCTACCGGGAGTGGCTACACCTTC.

This clone was counted only a few times. The chain's CDR3 is CASSVRDAAYNEQFF. CDR3 bases: TGTGCCAGCAGCGTCCGGGACGCGGCCTACAATGAGCAGTTCTTC. The chain recombines TRBV11-3 with TRBJ2-1; the D gene could be TRBD1 or TRBD2 (5 bases each). CDR3 length: 15 amino acids. Trimming pared 5 bases from V and 2 bases from J, leaving 13 bases between. Germline-derived CDR1 and CDR2 are SGHNT and YENEEA.

In the case of this clone: Other DNA sequences in this sample translate to the same CDR3. This chain uses TRBV11-2 with TRBJ1-1; the D gene is possibly TRBD1 (6 bases). Germline CDR1 is SGHAT and CDR2 is FQNNGV. Trimming left V 5 bases short and J 4 bases short, with 14 bases between. This CDR3 is 14 amino acids long. CDR3 sequence (DNA): TGTGCCAGCAGCCCACAGGGAGCTGGCACTGAAGCTTTCTTT. It specifies CASSPQGAGTEAFF.

This chain uses TRBV30 with TRBJ2-1, with D hard to call. With 2 bases removed from V and 6 bases from J, the gap between germline ends came to 11 bases. Germline V lookup: CDR1 GTSNPN, CDR2 SVGIG (reference sequence). The CDR3 runs to 13 residues. CDR3 loop: CAWSPVGFNEQFF. CDR3 nucleotide sequence: TGTGCCTGGAGTCCGGTGGGTTTCAATGAGCAGTTCTTC. The variable domain in full, completed from reference TRBV30 and TRBJ2-1, reads SQTIHQWPATLVQPVGSPLSLECTVEGTSNPNLYWYRQAAGRGLQLLFYSVGIGQISSEVPQNLSASRPQDRQFILSSKKLLLSDSGFYLCAWSPVGFNEQFFGPGTRLTVL.

The J gene is TRBJ1-5, the V gene TRBV5-7; no definite D call. TRBV5-7 has ORF status, its function being uncertain. Trimming stripped 0 bases from V and 0 bases from J, with 7 bases between. This CDR3 comprises 15 residues. In nucleotides, the CDR3 is TGTGCCAGCAGCTTGGAGAGCAATAGCAATCAGCCCCAGCATTTT. Translated: CASSLESNSNQPQHF.

V usage is TRBV28 and J usage is TRBJ1-2, with a weak D call TRBD1 (6 bases). The CDR3 contains 15 residues. Trimming shortened V by 7 bases and J by 5 bases, and 20 bases separated the two germline ends. Germline-derived CDR1 and CDR2 are MDHEN and SYDVKM. This chain's CDR3 is CASMTTGTSRYGYTF. CDR3 nucleotides: TGTGCCAGCATGACTACAGGGACGTCACGGTATGGCTACACCTTC.

The chain combines TRBV19 with TRBJ1-5; no clear D gene. V was cut by 3 bases and J by 6 bases, with 24 bases left in between. Germline V gene data show CDR1 as LNHDA and CDR2 as SQIVND (reference sequence). The CDR3 consists of 18 residues. CDR3 residues: CASSIGAGVWGSGQPQHF. The DNA of the CDR3 is TGTGCCAGTAGTATCGGTGCGGGTGTGTGGGGTTCGGGTCAGCCCCAGCATTTT.